This T cell receptor beta chain appears in the sequencing data of a study of PD-L1 blockade in urothelial cancer (dated by TCRdb to about 2017). About the study as a whole: All patients started therapy in about 2014 and received atezolizumab 1,200 mg intravenously every 3 weeks. Twenty-five of 29 patients were identified as males with urothelial cancer of bladder origin, and a prior smoking history was reported by 18 of 29 patients. An ECOG performance status of 0 or 1 was recorded for the patients, and 0 to 3 prior chemotherapy regimens had been received by the patients. Blood samples were analyzed at two time points: 3 weeks after treatment start (second dose) and 6 weeks after treatment start. Blood samples gave a median of 141,255 T cells and tens of thousands of unique TCRs, with a median clonality of 0.080. Somatic, immune and clinical correlates of response to PD-L1 blockade with atezolizumab in urothelial cancer were the focus of an exploratory multi-omic analysis. Pretreatment tumor samples, along with matched peripheral blood collected serially before and after atezolizumab treatment, underwent TCR sequencing. Durable clinical benefit was defined as progression-free survival longer than 6 months, and TCR features were also tested against progression-free and overall survival. Whole exome sequencing and RNA sequencing of pretreatment tumors were performed alongside TCR sequencing in the same patients. Durable clinical benefit was achieved by nine patients but not by the remaining 20. Pretreatment blood TCR-seq was available for about 27 patients, at least one posttreatment blood collection was obtained for 24 patients, and tumor TCR-seq was available for 24 patients. Results and caveats for the whole study, not just this receptor: Because the sample size was small (n of about 29) and many exploratory analyses were performed, the results are intended to be hypothesis-generating. A pretreatment peripheral blood TCR clonality below the median was linked to improved progression-free and overall survival. At 3 weeks after the start of treatment, tumor-associated TCR clones in peripheral blood had expanded more in patients with durable benefit (n ≈ 20, p = 0.022).

In its sample, this clone was seen a few times. Its target antigen remains unknown. Per-base qualities were not stored, and no clone one base away is much larger. Synthetic TCR analog templates were spiked into each PCR so that absolute template abundance could be estimated from read counts. Using the immunoSEQ assay, TCRbeta CDR3 regions were amplified from genomic DNA with bias-controlled V and J gene primers. Rearranged TCRbeta segments were sequenced at approximately 20X coverage. The original pipeline was this. Clustering was used to correct sequencing errors, and CDR3s were annotated against IMGT so that V, D and J genes could be assigned. Downstream analyses used only productive TCRbeta rearrangements, leaving out any out-of-frame or stop-codon sequences. To compute clonality, Shannon entropy was normalized by the log of the number of unique productive sequences and then subtracted from one. Clones differing between time points or between blood and tumor were identified using Fisher's exact test with Benjamini-Hochberg correction, with an adjusted p below 0.01 applied as the threshold. Imported from immuneACCESS, the table was reduced by TCRdb to in-frame sequences with V and J called. These copies leave out some clones; in studies compared against another copy, an unresolved V gene accounts for under half, and the cause of the remainder is not known. Clone size and the V and J calls come from that table; the DNA yielded D and trimming. The sample data list 100,000 to 150,000 clones, and around 85% of these were observed just once. The biggest ten clones account for roughly 3.2% of the sample.

In the paper's terms, the time point label means: pretreatment peripheral blood. The cohort included 29 patients with locally advanced or metastatic urothelial carcinoma who were treated at Memorial Sloan Kettering on a trial protocol. Peripheral blood mononuclear cells were collected pretreatment and during treatment, at between 1 and 8 total time points per patient. The Qiagen DNeasy Blood extraction kit was used to purify genomic DNA from total PBMCs and tumor samples. PBMCs were collected pretreatment and during treatment, and were isolated and stored as previously described. V loses 4 bases at its end and J loses 5 bases; junction bases beyond the gene matches: 3. CDR3 length: 13 amino acids, cysteine to phenylalanine. Of all the DNA, just the CDR3 is kept, 39 bases in frame from base 1. CDR1 and CDR2 (SGHNT, YYREEE) derive from the germline V gene (reference sequence).

The input for sequencing was PBMCs, taken around atezolizumab (anti-PD-L1) treatment. The chain joins TRBV5-4 to TRBJ2-5, with 9 middle bases fitting TRBD1. The source is a man over 45 with urothelial cancer. Read as DNA, the sequence is TGTGCCAGCAGCCTGGACAGGGGCGAGACCCAGTACTTC. Its amino acids are CASSLDRGETQYF.